The 9 T cell receptor beta chains in this list originate from one sample, sequenced in a study of T cell repertoires in ileal Crohn's disease. Time point described: inflamed ileum from the surgical specimen. Libraries were prepared by immunoSEQ multiplex PCR; TCRdb keeps only in-frame clonotypes and omits some of them. The top ten hold 8% to 13% of the sample, which has several thousand clones, 85% seen once. What was sequenced was ileal tissue. All receptors derive from an adult with Crohn's disease.

The rearrangement joins TRBV5-4 to TRBJ1-1, with D possibly TRBD1 on 6 matching bases. Germline V lookup: CDR1 SGHNT, CDR2 YYREEE (reference sequence). This CDR3 comprises 14 residues. V was clipped by 0 bases and J by 9 bases, with 15 bases between them. CDR3: CASSLEITGSKAFF. The CDR3 region has the DNA TGTGCCAGCAGCTTGGAGATAACAGGGTCTAAAGCTTTCTTT.

This clone was counted a single time. The V call is TRBV19, the J call TRBJ1-2; 9 positions match TRBD1. J lost 0 bases, V lost 5 bases, and 4 bases had no gene match. CDR3 length equals 15 residues. From germline, CDR1 is LNHDA and CDR2 SQIVND (reference sequence). CDR3 in DNA: TGTGCCAGTAGTGCTACAGGGGGCTCTAACTATGGCTACACCTTC. Translated, it gives CASSATGGSNYGYTF.

This clone was seen a handful of times. The V and J genes are TRBV5-6 and TRBJ2-5; 8 nucleotides align to TRBD2. The V gene's germline CDR1 is SGHDT and CDR2 YYEEEE. CDR3 length equals 14 residues. Unmatched junction bases numbered 2, after V lost 3 bases and J lost 1 base. The CDR3 loop reads CASSYTSGQETQYF. In DNA, the CDR3 is TGTGCCAGCAGCTATACTAGCGGCCAAGAGACCCAGTACTTC.

The chain is built from TRBV4-1 and TRBJ2-4; no clear D. V lost 4 bases and J lost 6, with 10 bases in between. Germline lookup yields CDR1 MGHRA and CDR2 YSYEKL. This CDR3 spans 13 amino acids. In DNA, the CDR3 is TGCGCCAGCAGCCCGCGTTCGGGAAACATTCAGTACTTC. Protein sequence: CASSPRSGNIQYF.

This chain uses TRBV7-2 with TRBJ1-5; 7 nucleotides align to TRBD1. The CDR3 runs to 14 residues. V shed 6 bases and J 5 bases; nucleotides not matched to a gene: 7. The V gene's germline CDR1 is SGHTA and CDR2 FQGNSA. The CDR3 region is CASRTGDLDQPQHF. CDR3 DNA sequence: TGTGCCAGCAGAACAGGGGATTTGGATCAGCCCCAGCATTTT.

The chain recombines TRBV29-1 with TRBJ2-2; tentatively, D is TRBD1 (6 bases). Germline V lookup: CDR1 SQVTM, CDR2 ANQGSEA. The CDR3 is 12 amino acids. The germline V and J ends were trimmed by 8 bases and 5 bases, with 12 bases remaining between them. CDR3 in amino acids: CSFTGMTGELFF. Here the CDR3 DNA reads TGCAGCTTCACAGGGATGACCGGGGAGCTGTTTTTT.

The V call is TRBV2, the J call TRBJ2-1; D is ambiguous. The CDR3 has 14 amino acids. With 8 bases removed from V and 4 bases from J, the gap between germline ends came to 15 bases. Germline V gene lookup returns CDR1 SNHLY and CDR2 FYNNEI. The CDR3 DNA follows: TGTGCCAGCGGTCAACATACCCTTTACAATGAGCAGTTCTTC. This gives the protein CASGQHTLYNEQFF.

V is TRBV29-1 and J is TRBJ2-5, with D possibly TRBD2 on 6 matching bases. Germline-derived CDR1 and CDR2 are SQVTM and ANQGSEA. V was clipped by 5 bases and J by 5 bases, with 18 bases between them. The CDR3 totals 14 residues. The CDR3 is CSVLRGISGETQYF. Here the CDR3 DNA reads TGCAGCGTTCTACGCGGGATTTCGGGGGAGACCCAGTACTTC.

This sequence joins TRBV5-3 and TRBJ2-3; TRBD2 matches 7 bases. TRBV5-3 is known as an ORF, though its function is uncertain. The CDR3 covers 14 residues. With V trimmed by 8 bases and J by 4 bases, 10 bases remained unmatched. The CDR3 spells CARGDYPRPDTQYF. The CDR3 nucleotides are TGTGCCAGGGGGGACTACCCCCGCCCAGATACGCAGTATTTT.